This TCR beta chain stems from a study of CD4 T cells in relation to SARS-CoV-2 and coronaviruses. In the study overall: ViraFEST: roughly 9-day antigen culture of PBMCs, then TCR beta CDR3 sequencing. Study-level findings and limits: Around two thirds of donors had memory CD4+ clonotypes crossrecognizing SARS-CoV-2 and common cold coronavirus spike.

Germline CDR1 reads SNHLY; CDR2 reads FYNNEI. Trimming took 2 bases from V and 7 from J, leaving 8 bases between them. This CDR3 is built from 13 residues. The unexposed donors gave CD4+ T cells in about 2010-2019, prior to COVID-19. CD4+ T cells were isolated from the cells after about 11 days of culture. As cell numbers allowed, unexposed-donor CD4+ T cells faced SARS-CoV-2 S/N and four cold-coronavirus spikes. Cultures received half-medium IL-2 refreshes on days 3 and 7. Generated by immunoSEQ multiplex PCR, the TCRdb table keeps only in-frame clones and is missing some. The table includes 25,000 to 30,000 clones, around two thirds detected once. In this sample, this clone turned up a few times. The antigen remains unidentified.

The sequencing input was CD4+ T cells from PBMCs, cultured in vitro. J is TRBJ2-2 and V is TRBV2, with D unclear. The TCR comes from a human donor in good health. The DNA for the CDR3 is TGTGCCAGCAGTGAAAATACGATCGGGGAGCTGTTTTTT. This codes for CASSENTIGELFF.